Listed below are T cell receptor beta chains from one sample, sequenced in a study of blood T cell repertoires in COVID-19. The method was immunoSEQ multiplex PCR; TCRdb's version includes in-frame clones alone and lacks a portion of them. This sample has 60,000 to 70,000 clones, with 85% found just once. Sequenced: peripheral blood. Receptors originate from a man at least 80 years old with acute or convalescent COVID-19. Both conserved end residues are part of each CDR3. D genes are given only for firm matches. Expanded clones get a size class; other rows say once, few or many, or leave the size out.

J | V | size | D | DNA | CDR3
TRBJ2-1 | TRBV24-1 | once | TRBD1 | TGTGCCACCAGTGATTCTCTCCTGGACAGGGCCCTGTTGGGTGAGCAGTTCTTC | CATSDSLLDRALLGEQFF
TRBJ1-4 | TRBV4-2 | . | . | TGTGCCAGCAGCCAAGTCGGGTCGTCTAATGAAAAACTGTTTTTT | CASSQVGSSNEKLFF
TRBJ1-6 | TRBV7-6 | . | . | TGTGCCAGCAGCTTAGGGTCACAATATAATTCACCCCTCCACTTT | CASSLGSQYNSPLHF
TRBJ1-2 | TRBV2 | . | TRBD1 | TGTGCCAGCAGAGGGACAGGGGCCATATCTAACTATGGCTACACCTTC | CASRGTGAISNYGYTF
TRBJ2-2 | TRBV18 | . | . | TGTGCCAGCTCACCATTAGTTCCCGCGAACACCGGGGAGCTGTTTTTT | CASSPLVPANTGELFF
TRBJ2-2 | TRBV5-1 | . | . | TGCGCCAGCAGCTCAGACAATCCCGGGGAGCTGTTTTTT | CASSSDNPGELFF
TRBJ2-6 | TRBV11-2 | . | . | TGTGCCAGCAGCTTAGATTGGCGGGCCTCTGGGGCCAACGTCCTGACTTTC | CASSLDWRASGANVLTF
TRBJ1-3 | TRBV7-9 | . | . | TGTGCCAGCAGTAGCTTAGACGCTATCTCTGGAAACACCATATATTTT | CASSSLDAISGNTIYF
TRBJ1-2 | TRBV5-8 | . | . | TGTGCCAGCAGCTTGGCGGGGAGGCCGGGAGGCTACACCTTC | CASSLAGRPGGYTF
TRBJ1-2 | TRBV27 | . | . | TGTGCCAGCAGTCCTGGACAGCGTAACTATGGCTACACCTTC | CASSPGQRNYGYTF
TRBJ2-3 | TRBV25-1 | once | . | TGTGCCAGCAGTCCCAGGACAGATACGCAGTATTTT | CASSPRTDTQYF
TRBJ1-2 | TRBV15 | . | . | TGTGCCACCAGCAGAGCGCAAGGGGGGGCGGGTGGCTACACCTTC | CATSRAQGGAGGYTF
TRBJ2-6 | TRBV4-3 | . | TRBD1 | TGCGCCAGCAGCCAAGATCCCCCCAGGGGGCGATCTGGGGCCAACGTCCTGACTTTC | CASSQDPPRGRSGANVLTF
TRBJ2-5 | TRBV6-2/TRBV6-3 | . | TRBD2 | TGTGCCAGCAGTTTCCACTTTAGCGGGAGTACAGAGACCCAGTACTTC | CASSFHFSGSTETQYF
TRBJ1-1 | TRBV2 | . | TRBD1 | TGTGCCAGCAGAGTAGAGACAGGGCGGGCTGAAGCTTTCTTT | CASRVETGRAEAFF
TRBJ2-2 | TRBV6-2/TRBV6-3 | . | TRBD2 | TGTGCCAGCAGCTTAGCGGGAGATAGGGCCGGGGAGCTGTTTTTT | CASSLAGDRAGELFF
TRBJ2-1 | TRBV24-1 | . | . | TGTGCCACCAGTGATTTGTCGTCTAGCGCCTACAATGAGCAGTTCTTC | CATSDLSSSAYNEQFF
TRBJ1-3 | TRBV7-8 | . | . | TGTGCCAGCAGCTCCGGACTCGGAAACACCATATATTTT | CASSSGLGNTIYF
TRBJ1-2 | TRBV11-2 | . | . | TGTGCCAGCAGCCCCACGAGGGGCGGGAATGGCTACACCTTC | CASSPTRGGNGYTF
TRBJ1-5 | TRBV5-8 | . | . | TGTGCCAGCAGCCCCATGGTAGGGGTCGGCAATCAGCCCCAGCATTTT | CASSPMVGVGNQPQHF
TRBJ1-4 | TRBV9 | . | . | TGTGCCAGCAGCGTAACCACAGTGACTGAAAAACTGTTTTTT | CASSVTTVTEKLFF
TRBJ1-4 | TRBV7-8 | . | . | TGTGCCAGCAGCCCCACTAGGACAGTAACTAATGAAAAACTGTTTTTT | CASSPTRTVTNEKLFF
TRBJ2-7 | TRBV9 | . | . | TGTGCCAGCAGCCCCAGGGTTGGCGTCGGCGAGCAGTACTTC | CASSPRVGVGEQYF
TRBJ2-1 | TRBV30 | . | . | TGTGCCTGGACTCCAGGCTCCTACAATGAGCAGTTCTTC | CAWTPGSYNEQFF
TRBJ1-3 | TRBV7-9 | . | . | TGTGCCAGCAGCTATGAACAGGGCGGCACCATATATTTT | CASSYEQGGTIYF
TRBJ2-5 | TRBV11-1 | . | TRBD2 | TGTGCCAGCAGCGCCTTAGCGGGAGGGCCTCAGACCCAGTACTTC | CASSALAGGPQTQYF
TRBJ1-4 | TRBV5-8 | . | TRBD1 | TGTGCCAGCAGCTTGGGGACAGGCAGGAGCGAAAAACTGTTTTTT | CASSLGTGRSEKLFF
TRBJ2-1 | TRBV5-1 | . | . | TGCGCCAGCAGCTTGGCTCTAGAAGGTGAGCAGTTCTTC | CASSLALEGEQFF
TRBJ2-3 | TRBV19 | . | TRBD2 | TGTGCCAGTAGTGGGTCGGGAGGGGGACCAGATACGCAGTATTTT | CASSGSGGGPDTQYF
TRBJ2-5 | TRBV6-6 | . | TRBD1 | TGTGCCAGCAGTTACCCGGGACAGGGGGAACAAGAGACCCAGTACTTC | CASSYPGQGEQETQYF
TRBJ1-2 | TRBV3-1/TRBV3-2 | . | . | TGTGCCAGCAGCGACAGGAATGGCTACACCTTC | CASSDRNGYTF
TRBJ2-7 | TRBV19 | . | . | TGTGCCAGTAGTATAAATGGGGGGACGGAGCAGTACTTC | CASSINGGTEQYF
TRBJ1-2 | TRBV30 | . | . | TGTGCCTGGAGTGTGGGCAGGGGATACTATGGCTACACCTTC | CAWSVGRGYYGYTF
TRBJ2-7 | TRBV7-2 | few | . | TGTGCCAGTACCCGGGCCAGCTACGGGAGCTCCTACGAGCAGTACTTC | CASTRASYGSSYEQYF
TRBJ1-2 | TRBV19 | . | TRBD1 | TGTGCCAGTAGTACCATATCCCCTCGACAGGGATGGATTAACTATGGCTACACCTTC | CASSTISPRQGWINYGYTF
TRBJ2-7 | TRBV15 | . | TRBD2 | TGTGCCACCAGCAGAACAACTAGCGGGGGATACGAGCAGTACTTC | CATSRTTSGGYEQYF
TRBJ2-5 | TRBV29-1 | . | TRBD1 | TGCAGCGCTCGACAGGGGTACCGCGAGACCCAGTACTTC | CSARQGYRETQYF
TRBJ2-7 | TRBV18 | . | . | TGTGCCAGCTCACCACTACGGACAGTCGTTCGCTACGAGCAGTACTTC | CASSPLRTVVRYEQYF
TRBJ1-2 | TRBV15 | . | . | TGTGCCACCAGCCCGGACCTTCGGGGCTATGGCTACACCTTC | CATSPDLRGYGYTF
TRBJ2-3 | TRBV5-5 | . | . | TGTGCCAGCAGTTGGACTGGGGAAGATACGCAGTATTTT | CASSWTGEDTQYF
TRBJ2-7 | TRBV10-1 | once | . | TGCGCCAGCTCGAAGGGGACCTACGAGCAGTACTTC | CASSKGTYEQYF
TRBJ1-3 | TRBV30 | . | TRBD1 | TGTGCCTGGAACAGACAGGGGGCTGGAAACACCATATATTTT | CAWNRQGAGNTIYF
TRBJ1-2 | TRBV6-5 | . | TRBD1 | TGTGCCAGCATTTCGACAGGGTTGGTCTCCTATGGCTACACCTTC | CASISTGLVSYGYTF
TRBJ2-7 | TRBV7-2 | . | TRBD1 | TGTGCCAGCAGCTCATACCGGGACAGGGCCTACGAGCAGTACTTC | CASSSYRDRAYEQYF
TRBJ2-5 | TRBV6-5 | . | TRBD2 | TGTGCCAGCAGTCCCCCCCTAGCGGGCTCTAAGACCCAGTACTTC | CASSPPLAGSKTQYF
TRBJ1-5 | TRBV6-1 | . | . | TGTGCCAGCAGTGGTGTTAAGGGGATCGGTGGCAATCAGCCCCAGCATTTT | CASSGVKGIGGNQPQHF
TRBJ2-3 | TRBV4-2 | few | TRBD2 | TGTGCCAGCAGCCCGGGGACTAGCGGGAGAGGAACAGATACGCAGTATTTT | CASSPGTSGRGTDTQYF
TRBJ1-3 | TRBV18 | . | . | TGTGCCAGCTCACCGGAGAGCTCTGGAAACACCATATATTTT | CASSPESSGNTIYF
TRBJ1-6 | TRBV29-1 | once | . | TGCAGCGTAACTACAGGAGCCCATAATTCACCCCTCCACTTT | CSVTTGAHNSPLHF
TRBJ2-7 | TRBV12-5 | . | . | TGTGCTAGTGGTTTGGACAACAGATATTACGGGCAGTACTTC | CASGLDNRYYGQYF
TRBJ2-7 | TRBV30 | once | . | TGTGCCTGGAGTGTACAGACCGGCCGATACGAGCAGTACTTC | CAWSVQTGRYEQYF
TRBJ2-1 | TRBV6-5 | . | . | TGTGCCAGCAGTTACTCTTCGGGTCTGGACTTCAATGAGCAGTTCTTC | CASSYSSGLDFNEQFF
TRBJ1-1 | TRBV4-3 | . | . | TGCGCCAGCAGCCAAGATCTGGCCACTGAAGCTTTCTTT | CASSQDLATEAFF